This T cell receptor beta chain was captured in a study of CD8+CD57+ T cells in acquired aplastic anemia. The study, taken as a whole, reports: The CD8+ Simpson's diversity of patients and controls was not significantly different.

Genomic DNA acted as the template from which TCR beta VDJ combination and CDR3 sequence profiling were carried out. TCRdb itself ran the reads through MiXCR, one entry per CDR3 protein. The sample lists under 200,000 distinct CDR3 sequences; 64% were seen once. This CDR3 region has 14 residues. Per the germline V gene, CDR1 is SGDLS and CDR2 is YYNGEE. Losses at the gene ends were 4 bases for V and 4 bases for J; bases not matched to a gene: 5. Concerning this clonotype itself: Its antigen remains unidentified.

Sequences were obtained from sorted CD4+, CD8+, or CD8+CD57+ T cells (not recorded which) from PBMCs. The chain links TRBV9 to TRBJ1-1; TRBD1 agrees at 9 bases. This clonotype was sampled from a human donor with severe aplastic anemia or a healthy control (not recorded which). CDR3 sequence: CASSHLDRGTEAFF. In nucleotides, the CDR3 is TGTGCCAGCAGCCACCTGGACAGGGGCACTGAAGCTTTCTTT.